The next 21 T cell receptor beta chains were all read from a single sample in a study of T cell repertoires in cytomegalovirus infection. Their target antigens are unknown. One entry per CDR3 protein, called by TCRdb with MiXCR from the reads. The sample has 360,000 or so distinct CDR3 sequences, roughly 36% seen once. The source was cultured PBMCs, collected from culture after CMV antigen stimulation. All receptors derive from a human donor in good health (CMV status not recorded). Some clones in this sample may be carry-over from other donors' samples.

This sequence joins TRBV7-9 and TRBJ2-1; D not certain. V lost 5 bases and J lost 4, with 12 bases in between. CDR3 length: 14 residues. The germline gives CDR1 SEHNR, CDR2 FQNEAQ (reference sequence). CDR3 sequence reads: CASSIGGGYNEQFF. CDR3 bases: TGTGCCAGCAGCATTGGTGGCGGATACAATGAGCAGTTCTTC.

This rearrangement joins TRBV18 to TRBJ2-5; D is ambiguous. This CDR3 contains 14 residues. V lost 3 bases and J 0 bases, leaving 8 bases between the germline ends. Germline CDR1 KGHSH, CDR2 LQKENI. The CDR3 bases are TGTGCCAGCTCACCGCGAAATTACCAAGAGACCCAGTACTTC. This encodes CASSPRNYQETQYF.

The CDR3 region is CASSWLQGSYNSPLHF. In nucleotides, the CDR3 is TGTGCCAGCAGCTGGTTACAGGGGAGCTATAATTCACCCCTCCACTTT. The chain links TRBV7-2 to TRBJ1-6; 7 bases agree with TRBD1. V lost 4 bases, J lost 3 bases, and 6 bases stayed unmatched. The CDR3 is 16 residues long. Germline lookup yields CDR1 SGHTA and CDR2 FQGNSA.

This clonotype was picked up one time. This sequence joins TRBV28 and TRBJ1-1; a possible D gene is TRBD1 (6 bases). Trimming pared 6 bases from V and 0 bases from J, leaving 11 bases between. Germline assignment: CDR1 MDHEN and CDR2 SYDVKM. The CDR3 is 14 amino acids. The DNA for the CDR3 is TGTGCCAGCAGGTCGACAGGAATGAACACTGAAGCTTTCTTT. Amino acid sequence: CASRSTGMNTEAFF.

V and J are TRBV20-1 and TRBJ1-2; D call uncertain. This CDR3 contains 12 residues. Trimming took 5 bases from V and 6 from J, leaving 13 bases between them. Germline CDR1 reads DFQATT; CDR2 reads SNEGSKA (reference sequence). CDR3 region: CSALGLADGYTF. In DNA, the CDR3 is TGCAGTGCTCTCGGGTTAGCCGATGGCTACACCTTC.

This clonotype has a handful of counts. The CDR3 is CASSTTRDATPKNIQYF. In DNA form, the CDR3 reads TGTGCCAGCAGTACGACCCGGGACGCTACCCCCAAAAACATTCAGTACTTC. The rearrangement links TRBV12-3 or TRBV12-4 to TRBJ2-4, with D possibly called TRBD1 or TRBD2 (5 bases each). V gave up 5 bases and J gave up 2 bases, with 19 bases separating them. The CDR3 has 17 amino acids.

Only a few counts were recorded for this clonotype. The chain has TRBV5-5 and TRBJ1-4; D is uncertain. Germline V CDR1 and CDR2: SGHKS, YYEKEE (reference sequence). Trimming shortened V by 4 bases and J by 8 bases, and 15 bases separated the two germline ends. This CDR3 region has 14 residues. The CDR3 bases are TGTGCCAGCAGCCCCTATGGGCAGGAGGAAAAACTGTTTTTT. Translation gives CASSPYGQEEKLFF.

This clonotype was detected a few times. This chain joins TRBV12-3 or TRBV12-4 and TRBJ2-1; the match to TRBD2 covers 9 bases. CDR3 size: 16 residues. V dropped 0 bases and J dropped 7; count of bases not matched to a gene: 7. Here the CDR3 DNA reads TGTGCCAGCAGTTTAGCGTTAGGACTAGCGTATAATGAGCAGTTCTTC. Translated, it gives CASSLALGLAYNEQFF.

The chain combines TRBV29-1 with TRBJ2-3; D may be TRBD2 (5 bases). This CDR3 is built from 13 residues. With 2 bases removed from V and 5 bases from J, the gap between germline ends came to 11 bases. From germline, CDR1 is SQVTM and CDR2 ANQGSEA. The chain's CDR3 is CSVERSARDTQYF. The CDR3 DNA is TGCAGCGTTGAACGTAGCGCTAGAGATACGCAGTATTTT.

The rearrangement joins TRBV7-4 to TRBJ2-1, with 7 bases identical to TRBD2. This CDR3 is built from 15 residues. The junction had 9 bases not matched to a gene; V was cut back by 2 bases and J by 8 bases. Germline CDR1 is SGHVT and CDR2 is SQSDAQ. The CDR3: CASSLRDGEGYEQFF. The DNA for the CDR3 is TGTGCCAGCAGCTTACGGGACGGGGAGGGATATGAGCAGTTCTTC.

This clonotype was seen a handful of times. The CDR3 is CASGLGGDYNEQFF. For the CDR3, the DNA is TGTGCTAGTGGTTTGGGCGGGGACTACAATGAGCAGTTCTTC. V and J are TRBV12-5 and TRBJ2-1, with D possibly TRBD2 on 6 matching bases. Germline loops: CDR1 LGHNT, CDR2 FRNRAP. Trimming removed 1 base from V and 3 bases from J, with 7 bases in between. The length of the CDR3 is 14 residues. The variable domain in full, with the rest retrieved from reference TRBV12-5 and TRBJ2-1, is DARVTQTPRHKVTEMGQEVTMRCQPILGHNTVFWYRQTMMQGLELLAYFRNRAPLDDSGMPKDRFSAEMPDATLATLKIQPSEPRDSAVYFCASGLGGDYNEQFFGPGTRLTVL.

The V call is TRBV6-6, the J call TRBJ2-3; 8 bases agree with TRBD1. V gave up 4 bases and J gave up 4 bases; unmatched junction bases: 4. The CDR3 sequence is 14 residues long. Germline V gene sequence: CDR1 MNHNY, CDR2 SVGAGI (reference sequence). The CDR3 reads CASSWTGTPDTQYF. CDR3 DNA sequence: TGTGCCAGCAGTTGGACAGGGACCCCAGATACGCAGTATTTT.

This clonotype was picked up many times. V usage is TRBV20-1 and J usage is TRBJ2-5; 8 nucleotides align to TRBD2. Germline V gene data show CDR1 as DFQATT and CDR2 as SNEGSKA (reference sequence). There are 14 residues in the CDR3. V trimming: 6 bases; J trimming: 5 bases; junction bases outside the gene matches: 11. The CDR3 DNA sequence: TGCAGTGCCAATGACGGGAGGGCCGGGGAGACCCAGTACTTC. It yields the protein CSANDGRAGETQYF.

V gene TRBV19 combines with J gene TRBJ2-5, with a tentative D call TRBD1 (6 bases). Deletions cut 6 bases from V and 5 bases from J, with 25 bases between. The CDR3 runs 17 residues. The germline V gene has CDR1 LNHDA and CDR2 SQIVND (reference sequence). The CDR3 DNA reads TGTGCCAGTAGCCACCTCACGGAGGCAGGGGAGAGGGAGACCCAGTACTTC. Translating gives CASSHLTEAGERETQYF.

The sample holds a few counts of this clonotype. The chain links TRBV28 to TRBJ2-7; 8 bases fit TRBD1. V trimming: 5 bases; J trimming: 4 bases; junction bases outside the gene matches: 1. Germline V gene data show CDR1 as MDHEN and CDR2 as SYDVKM. The CDR3 is 12 residues long. The DNA for the CDR3 is TGTGCCAGCAGTGGGACAGGTTACGAGCAGTACTTC. Translating gives CASSGTGYEQYF.

The chain has TRBV7-9 and TRBJ1-1; D is undetermined. The CDR3 runs 14 residues. Germline V lookup: CDR1 SEHNR, CDR2 FQNEAQ (reference sequence). The V end was cut by 3 bases, the J end by 5 bases, with 13 bases between. For the CDR3, the DNA is TGTGCCAGCAGCTTTTCCTTCCAAGAAACTGAAGCTTTCTTT. Translated: CASSFSFQETEAFF.

This clonotype has a handful of counts. The V and J genes are TRBV7-8 and TRBJ1-5; TRBD1 matches 7 bases. With 3 bases clipped from V and 1 base from J, the junction kept 3 bases outside the gene matches. The CDR3 has 15 residues. Per the germline V gene, CDR1 is SGHVS and CDR2 is FQNEAQ. DNA for the CDR3: TGTGCCAGCAGCTTTATGGGACAGAGCAATCAGCCCCAGCATTTT. Translated: CASSFMGQSNQPQHF.

The gene calls are TRBV29-1 and TRBJ2-5; 11 nucleotides agree with TRBD2. The V segment lost 5 bases and the J segment 5 bases; nucleotides outside the gene matches: 7. The CDR3 spans 14 residues. Germline V gives CDR1 SQVTM, CDR2 ANQGSEA. The CDR3 here is CSVPTSGGMETQYF. CDR3 DNA: TGCAGCGTTCCAACTAGCGGGGGAATGGAGACCCAGTACTTC.

Many counts were recorded for this clonotype. V gene TRBV7-9 combines with J gene TRBJ1-1; weak D call: TRBD1 (6 bases). The CDR3 runs to 15 residues. Germline assignment: CDR1 SEHNR and CDR2 FQNEAQ (reference sequence). V was shortened by 3 bases and J by 4 bases, with 15 bases between the two germline ends. This CDR3 is CASSLERGGFTEAFF. In DNA, the CDR3 is TGTGCCAGCAGCTTGGAGCGAGGGGGGTTCACTGAAGCTTTCTTT.

The V and J genes are TRBV7-9 and TRBJ1-1; D is possibly TRBD1 (5 bases). The V gene's germline CDR1 is SEHNR and CDR2 FQNEAQ (reference sequence). V lost 5 bases and J lost 10, with 11 bases in between. The CDR3 spans 11 residues. CDR3 coding DNA: TGTGCCAGCAGCCCGGCGAGGGGAGCTTTCTTT. This gives the protein CASSPARGAFF.

This chain links TRBV27 with TRBJ2-3; possible D gene TRBD1, 5 bases. Trimming shortened V by 2 bases and J by 1 base, and 10 bases separated the two germline ends. The CDR3 is 15 residues long. The germline V gene encodes CDR1 MNHEY and CDR2 SMNVEV (reference sequence). The CDR3 DNA reads as TGTGCCAGCAGTTTAAATGGGGCTGGCACAGATACGCAGTATTTT. Translation: CASSLNGAGTDTQYF.